This section outlines one T cell receptor (beta chain) sequence together with its context. Participants' reported clinical history set cohort assignment. The data belong to a study of blood T cell repertoires in COVID-19. Looking at the study overall: COVID-19 samples from acute and convalescent phases originated in the United States, Italy and Spain.

Clones were read by immunoSEQ multiplex PCR, and TCRdb kept only the in-frame ones, dropping some. The data hold around 300,000 clones, with 85% to 90% observed a single time. The length of the CDR3 is 13 residues. From germline, CDR1 is MNHEY and CDR2 SMNVEV (reference sequence). V shed 3 bases and J 5 bases; nucleotides not matched to a gene: 1. V and J are TRBV27 and TRBJ1-5; 7 nucleotides align to TRBD1. This sequence originates from a woman aged 18-29 years with acute COVID-19. The sample was PBMCs or T cells enriched from blood (not recorded which). The CDR3 DNA is TGTGCCAGCAGTTTTACAGGGGATCAGCCCCAGCATTTT. It encodes CASSFTGDQPQHF.